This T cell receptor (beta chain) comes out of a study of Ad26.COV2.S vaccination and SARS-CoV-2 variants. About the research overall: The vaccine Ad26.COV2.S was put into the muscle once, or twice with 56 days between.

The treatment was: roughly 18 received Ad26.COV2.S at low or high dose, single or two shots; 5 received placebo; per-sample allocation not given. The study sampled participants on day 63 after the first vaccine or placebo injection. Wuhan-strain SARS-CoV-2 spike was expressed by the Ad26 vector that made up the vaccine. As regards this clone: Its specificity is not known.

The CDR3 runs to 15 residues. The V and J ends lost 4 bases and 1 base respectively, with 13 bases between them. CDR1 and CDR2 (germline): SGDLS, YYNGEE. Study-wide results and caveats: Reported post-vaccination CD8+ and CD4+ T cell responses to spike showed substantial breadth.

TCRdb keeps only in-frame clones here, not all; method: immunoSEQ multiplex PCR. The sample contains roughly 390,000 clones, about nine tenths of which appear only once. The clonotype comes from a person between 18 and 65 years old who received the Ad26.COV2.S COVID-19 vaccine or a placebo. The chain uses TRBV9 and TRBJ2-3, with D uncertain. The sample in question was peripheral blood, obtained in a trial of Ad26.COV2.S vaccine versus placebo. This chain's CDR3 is CASSSRHGGTDTQYF. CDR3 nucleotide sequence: TGTGCCAGCAGCTCCAGACACGGTGGCACAGATACGCAGTATTTT. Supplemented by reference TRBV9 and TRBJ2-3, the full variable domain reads DSGVTQTPKHLITATGQRVTLRCSPRSGDLSVYWYQQSLDQGLQFLIQYYNGEERAKGNILERFSAQQFPDLHSELNLSSLELGDSALYFCASSSRHGGTDTQYFGPGTRLTVL.